This entry lists 8 T cell receptor beta chains sequenced from one sample in a study of response to subunit inactivated influenza vaccine. TCRdb reanalysed the RT-PCR reads using MiXCR and keeps one entry per CDR3 protein. This table has about 190,000 distinct CDR3 sequences, 13% to 15% appearing once. The sequenced sample was CD8+ T cells sorted from PBMCs, obtained around 5 days after vaccination. The receptors were gathered from a man aged 50 to 60 who received an inactivated influenza vaccine.

This clonotype was detected only a few times. The V call is TRBV12-3 or TRBV12-4, the J call TRBJ2-1, with a tentative D call TRBD1 (6 bases). The CDR3 runs to 17 residues. The V end was cut by 5 bases, the J end by 2 bases, with 19 bases between. The CDR3 reads CASSPGETALAYNEQFF. CDR3 nucleotide sequence: TGTGCCAGCAGTCCAGGGGAGACTGCCCTAGCCTACAATGAGCAGTTCTTC.

The rearrangement joins TRBV3-1 to TRBJ2-3, with D unclear. V was pared by 2 bases and J by 4 bases, with 13 bases between. Germline CDR1 and CDR2: LGHDT and YNNKEL (reference sequence). CDR3 length equals 15 residues. This chain's CDR3 is CASSQPADGPDTQYF. Written as DNA, the CDR3 is TGTGCCAGCAGCCAACCAGCAGACGGACCAGATACGCAGTATTTT.

The chain has TRBV7-6 and TRBJ2-3, with 7 nucleotides matching TRBD2. V shed 4 bases, J shed 3 bases, and the junction held 7 bases outside the gene matches. The CDR3 is 15 residues long. From germline, CDR1 is SGHVS and CDR2 FNYEAQ. The CDR3 region has the DNA TGTGCCAGCAGCTCATTAGGCGGGAGTACAGATACGCAGTATTTT. This codes for CASSSLGGSTDTQYF.

This clonotype has just a few counts. The chain uses TRBV2 and TRBJ2-5; the match to TRBD2 covers 11 bases. The germline V gene encodes CDR1 SNHLY and CDR2 FYNNEI. This CDR3 has 16 amino acids. The ends lost 2 bases at V and 2 bases at J; junction bases unmatched: 4. The CDR3 nucleotides are TGTGCCAGCAGTGAACTGATAGCGGGGGGGCAAGAGACCCAGTACTTC. Translation gives CASSELIAGGQETQYF.

This clonotype was seen ten or more times. CDR3 bases: TGCAGCGTTGTCGCCGACTATGGCTACACCTTC. It specifies CSVVADYGYTF. V and J are TRBV29-1 and TRBJ1-2, with no clear D. Trimming took 4 bases from V and 3 from J, leaving 6 bases between them. The CDR3 extends over 11 amino acids. Germline V gene data show CDR1 as SQVTM and CDR2 as ANQGSEA.

This chain uses TRBV9 with TRBJ2-2, with D possibly TRBD1 on 7 matching bases. This CDR3 comprises 16 residues. V lost 3 bases, J lost 1 base, and 13 bases lay in between. CDR1 SGDLS and CDR2 YYNGEE come from the germline V gene. The CDR3 sequence is CASSGAGQWNTGELFF. For the CDR3, the DNA is TGTGCCAGCAGCGGGGCGGGACAGTGGAACACCGGGGAGCTGTTTTTT.

The V and J genes are TRBV12-3 or TRBV12-4 and TRBJ2-7; D is ambiguous. V lost 1 base to trimming and J lost 0 bases, with 10 bases between them. The CDR3 consists of 15 residues. In nucleotides, the CDR3 is TGTGCCAGCAGTTTAGGAGGACGCACCTCCTACGAGCAGTACTTC. Residues: CASSLGGRTSYEQYF.

V usage is TRBV28 and J usage is TRBJ2-3; D unresolved. The CDR3 is made up of 16 amino acids. Looked up from germline, CDR1 is MDHEN and CDR2 is SYDVKM. Trimming took 6 bases from V and 0 from J, leaving 16 bases between them. CDR3 nucleotides: TGTGCCAGCAGCATAGACTTAATGGTTAGCACAGATACGCAGTATTTT. Translation: CASSIDLMVSTDTQYF.